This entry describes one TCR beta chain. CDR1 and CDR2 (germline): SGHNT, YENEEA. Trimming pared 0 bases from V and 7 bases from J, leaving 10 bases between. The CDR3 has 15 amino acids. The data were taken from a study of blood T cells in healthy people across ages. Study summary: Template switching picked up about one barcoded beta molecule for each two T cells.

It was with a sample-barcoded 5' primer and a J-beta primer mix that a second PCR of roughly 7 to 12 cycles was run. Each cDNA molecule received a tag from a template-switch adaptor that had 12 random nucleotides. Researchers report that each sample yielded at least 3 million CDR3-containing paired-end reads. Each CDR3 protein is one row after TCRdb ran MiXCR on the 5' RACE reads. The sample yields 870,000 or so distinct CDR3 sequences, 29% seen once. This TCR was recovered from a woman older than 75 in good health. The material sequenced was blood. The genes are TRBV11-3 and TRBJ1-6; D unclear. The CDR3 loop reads CASSLDRIGNSPLHF. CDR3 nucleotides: TGTGCCAGCAGCTTAGATCGGATCGGGAATTCACCCCTCCACTTT.